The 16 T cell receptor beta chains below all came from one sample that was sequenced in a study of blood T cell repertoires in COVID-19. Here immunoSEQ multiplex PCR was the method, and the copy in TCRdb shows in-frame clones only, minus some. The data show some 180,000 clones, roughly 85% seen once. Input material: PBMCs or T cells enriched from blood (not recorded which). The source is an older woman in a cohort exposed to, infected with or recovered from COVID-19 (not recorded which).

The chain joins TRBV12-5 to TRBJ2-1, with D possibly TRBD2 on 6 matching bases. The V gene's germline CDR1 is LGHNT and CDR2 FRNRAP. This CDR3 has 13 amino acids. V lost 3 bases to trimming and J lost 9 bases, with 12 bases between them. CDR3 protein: CASGFLAASEQFF. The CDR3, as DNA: TGTGCTAGTGGTTTCTTAGCGGCGAGTGAGCAGTTCTTC.

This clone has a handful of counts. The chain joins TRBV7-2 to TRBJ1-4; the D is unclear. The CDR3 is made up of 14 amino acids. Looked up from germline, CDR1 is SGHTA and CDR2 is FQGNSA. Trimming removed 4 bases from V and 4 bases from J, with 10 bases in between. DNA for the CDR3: TGTGCCAGCAGCTCGGCAGGCCTTAATGAAAAACTGTTTTTT. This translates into CASSSAGLNEKLFF.

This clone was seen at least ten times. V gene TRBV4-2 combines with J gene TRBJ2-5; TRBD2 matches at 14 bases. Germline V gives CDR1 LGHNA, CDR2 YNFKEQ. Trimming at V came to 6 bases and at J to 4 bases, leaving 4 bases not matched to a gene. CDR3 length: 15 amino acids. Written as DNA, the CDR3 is TGTGCCAGCAGGTCCGGACTAGCGGGAGGAGAGACCCAGTACTTC. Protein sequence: CASRSGLAGGETQYF.

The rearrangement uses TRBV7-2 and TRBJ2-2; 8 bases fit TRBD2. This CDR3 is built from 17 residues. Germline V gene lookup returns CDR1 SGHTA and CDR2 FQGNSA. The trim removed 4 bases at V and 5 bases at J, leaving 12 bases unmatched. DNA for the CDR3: TGTGCCAGCAGCTCCATGTCGGGGACTAGTTATACCGGGGAGCTGTTTTTT. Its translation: CASSSMSGTSYTGELFF.

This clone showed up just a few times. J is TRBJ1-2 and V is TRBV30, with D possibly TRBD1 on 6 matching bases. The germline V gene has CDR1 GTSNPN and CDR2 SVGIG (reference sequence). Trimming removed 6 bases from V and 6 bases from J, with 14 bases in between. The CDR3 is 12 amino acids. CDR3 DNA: TGTGCCTGCCACGGGACACCAAATGGCTACACCTTC. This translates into CACHGTPNGYTF. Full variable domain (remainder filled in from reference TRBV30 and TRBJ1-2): SQTIHQWPATLVQPVGSPLSLECTVEGTSNPNLYWYRQAAGRGLQLLFYSVGIGQISSEVPQNLSASRPQDRQFILSSKKLLLSDSGFYLCACHGTPNGYTFGSGTRLTVV.

Written as DNA, the CDR3 is TGCGCCAGCAGCTTGATGGAGCGCCAAGAAGGTGGTACGCAGTATTTT. Amino acid sequence: CASSLMERQEGGTQYF. This chain joins TRBV5-1 and TRBJ2-3; D ambiguous. V dropped 1 base and J dropped 8 bases, with 20 bases sitting between them. This CDR3 has 16 amino acids. Per germline, CDR1 SGHRS and CDR2 YFSETQ.

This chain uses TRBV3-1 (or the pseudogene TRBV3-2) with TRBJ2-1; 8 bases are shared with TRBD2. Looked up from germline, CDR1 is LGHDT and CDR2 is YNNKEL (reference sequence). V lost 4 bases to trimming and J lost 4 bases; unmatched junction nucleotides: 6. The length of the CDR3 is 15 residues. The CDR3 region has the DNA TGTGCCAGCAGCCTTACAGCGGGAGAGTACAATGAGCAGTTCTTC. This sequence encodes CASSLTAGEYNEQFF.

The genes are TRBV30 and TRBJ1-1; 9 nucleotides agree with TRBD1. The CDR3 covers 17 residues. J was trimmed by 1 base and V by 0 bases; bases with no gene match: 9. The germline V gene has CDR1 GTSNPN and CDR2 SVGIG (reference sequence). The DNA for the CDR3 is TGTGCCTGGAGTGTACGGCATCAACAGGGGGCGAACACTGAAGCTTTCTTT. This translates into CAWSVRHQQGANTEAFF. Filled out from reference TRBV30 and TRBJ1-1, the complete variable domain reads SQTIHQWPATLVQPVGSPLSLECTVEGTSNPNLYWYRQAAGRGLQLLFYSVGIGQISSEVPQNLSASRPQDRQFILSSKKLLLSDSGFYLCAWSVRHQQGANTEAFFGQGTRLTVV.

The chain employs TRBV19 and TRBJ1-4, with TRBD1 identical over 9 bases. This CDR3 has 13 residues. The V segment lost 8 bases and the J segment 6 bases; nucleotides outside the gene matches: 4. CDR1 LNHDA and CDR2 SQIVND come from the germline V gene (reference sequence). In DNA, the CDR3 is TGTGCCAGTCGGGACAGGGTCGATGAAAAACTGTTTTTT. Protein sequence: CASRDRVDEKLFF.

The DNA of the CDR3 is TGCAGTGCTAGTGTCGCGGGATACCACAATGAGCAGTTCTTC. Protein: CSASVAGYHNEQFF. This chain connects TRBV20-1 to TRBJ2-1; D possibly corresponds to TRBD2 (6 bases). CDR3 size: 14 residues. V shed 3 bases and J shed 5 bases, with 14 bases lying between them. Germline V CDR1 and CDR2: DFQATT, SNEGSKA (reference sequence).

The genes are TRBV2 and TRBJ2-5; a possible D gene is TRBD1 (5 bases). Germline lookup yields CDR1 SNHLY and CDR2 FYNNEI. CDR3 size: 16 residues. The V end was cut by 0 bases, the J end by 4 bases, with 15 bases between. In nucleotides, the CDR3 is TGTGCCAGCAGTGAAGCAACCCAGACAGTTGGAGAGACCCAGTACTTC. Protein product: CASSEATQTVGETQYF.

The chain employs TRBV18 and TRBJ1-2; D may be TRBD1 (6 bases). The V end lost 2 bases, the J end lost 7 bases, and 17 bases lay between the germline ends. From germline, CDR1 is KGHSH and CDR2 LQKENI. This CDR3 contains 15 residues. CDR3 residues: CASSPAGAPRTGYTF. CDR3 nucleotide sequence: TGTGCCAGCTCACCAGCGGGGGCGCCTCGGACTGGCTACACCTTC. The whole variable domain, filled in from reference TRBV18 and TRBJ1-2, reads NAGVMQNPRHLVRRRGQEARLRCSPMKGHSHVYWYRQLPEEGLKFMVYLQKENIIDESGMPKERFSAEFPKEGPSILRIQQVVRGDSAAYFCASSPAGAPRTGYTFGSGTRLTVV.

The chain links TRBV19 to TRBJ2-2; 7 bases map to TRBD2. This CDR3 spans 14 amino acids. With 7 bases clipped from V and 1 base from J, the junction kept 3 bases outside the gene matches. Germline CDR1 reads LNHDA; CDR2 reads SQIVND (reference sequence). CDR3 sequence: CASTSGQNTGELFF. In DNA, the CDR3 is TGTGCCAGTACTAGCGGTCAGAACACCGGGGAGCTGTTTTTT.

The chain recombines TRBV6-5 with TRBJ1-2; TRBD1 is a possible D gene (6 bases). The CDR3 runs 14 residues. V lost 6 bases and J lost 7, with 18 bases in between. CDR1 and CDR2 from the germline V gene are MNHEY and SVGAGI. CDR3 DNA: TGTGCCAGCAGCCGGGAGGGGATAGGGGGTGGCTACACCTTC. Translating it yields CASSREGIGGGYTF.

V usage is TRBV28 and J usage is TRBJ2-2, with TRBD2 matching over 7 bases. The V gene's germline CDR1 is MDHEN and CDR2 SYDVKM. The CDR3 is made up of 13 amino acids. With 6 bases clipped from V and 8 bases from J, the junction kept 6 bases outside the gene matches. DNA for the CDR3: TGTGCCAGCAGGCTAAGGCGGGGGGGGGAGCTGTTTTTT. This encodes CASRLRRGGELFF.

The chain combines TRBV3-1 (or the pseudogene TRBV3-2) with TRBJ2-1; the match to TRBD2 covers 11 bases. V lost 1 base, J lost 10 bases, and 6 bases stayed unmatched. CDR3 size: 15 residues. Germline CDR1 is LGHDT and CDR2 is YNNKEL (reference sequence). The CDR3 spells CASSQGLAGPSEQFF. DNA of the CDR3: TGTGCCAGCAGCCAAGGACTAGCGGGGCCTTCGGAGCAGTTCTTC.